These 25 T cell receptor beta chains were all obtained from the same sample, sequenced in a study of cytomegalovirus exposure and HLA in healthy donors. The PCR employed 60 Vbeta primers together with 13 Jbeta primers. Libraries were prepared by immunoSEQ multiplex PCR; TCRdb keeps only in-frame clonotypes and omits some of them. The data show fewer than 95,000 clones, with around 78% seen just once and 0.45% to 0.6% held by the top ten. Sample: PBMCs. The source is a man aged 30 to 45 in good health and CMV-seronegative.

This chain uses TRBV11-3 with TRBJ2-1; 7 bases align to TRBD1. CDR3 length equals 14 residues. In germline, CDR1 is SGHNT, CDR2 YENEEA. The V gene end was trimmed by 1 base and the J gene end by 6 bases; junction bases not matched to a gene: 3. The CDR3: CASSLGTGANEQFF. The CDR3 coding sequence is TGTGCCAGCAGCTTAGGGACAGGAGCCAATGAGCAGTTCTTC.

The chain links TRBV5-1 to TRBJ1-4; 7 positions match TRBD1. V dropped 0 bases and J dropped 13; count of bases not matched to a gene: 9. Per germline, CDR1 SGHRS and CDR2 YFSETQ. This CDR3 spans 14 amino acids. The DNA of the CDR3 is TGCGCCAGCAGCTTGGAAGGGGGCCCCCTGGGACTGTTTTTT. Its translation: CASSLEGGPLGLFF.

This clone appeared a few times. This chain links TRBV5-5 with TRBJ2-7; no definite D call. This CDR3 contains 13 residues. Germline V gene sequence: CDR1 SGHKS, CDR2 YYEKEE (reference sequence). Trimming removed 4 bases from V and 1 base from J, with 9 bases in between. The CDR3 nucleotides read TGTGCCAGCAGCCATTCTGCGTCCTACGAGCAGTACTTC. Translation gives CASSHSASYEQYF.

A single count supports this clone. The chain joins TRBV19 to TRBJ2-3, with TRBD1 identical over 7 bases. This CDR3 has 13 amino acids. The germline CDR1 and CDR2 sequences are LNHDA and SQIVND (reference sequence). For the CDR3, the DNA is TGTGCGACTAACAGGGGTTTCGCAGATACGCAGTATTTT. As protein: CATNRGFADTQYF. Together with reference TRBV19 and TRBJ2-3, the CDR3 gives the full variable domain: DGGITQSPKYLFRKEGQNVTLSCEQNLNHDAMYWYRQDPGQGLRLIYYSQIVNDFQKGDIAEGYSVSREKKESFPLTVTSAQKNPTAFYLCATNRGFADTQYFGPGTRLTVL.

The chain recombines TRBV10-1 with TRBJ2-7; possibly TRBD2 for D (5 bases). The CDR3 runs to 11 residues. Germline values: CDR1 WNHNN, CDR2 SYGVQD (reference sequence). Trimming cost V 5 bases and J 6 bases, with 8 bases left between them. The CDR3 reads CASSSEGEQYV. The CDR3 nucleotides read TGCGCCAGCAGTAGCGAGGGCGAGCAGTACGTC.

CDR3 loop: CASSLGGTGEFGSTTEAFF. For the CDR3, the DNA is TGTGCCAGCAGCTTAGGTGGGACAGGGGAGTTCGGTAGTACCACTGAAGCTTTCTTT. This chain uses TRBV11-2 with TRBJ1-1, with TRBD1 identical over 10 bases. CDR1 is SGHAT and CDR2 is FQNNGV in the germline V gene. V was clipped by 1 base and J by 4 bases; unmatched bases: 15. The CDR3 sequence is 19 residues long.

The J gene is TRBJ2-3, the V gene TRBV7-8; the match to TRBD2 covers 10 bases. From germline, CDR1 is SGHVS and CDR2 FQNEAQ. V gave up 2 bases and J gave up 4 bases; unmatched junction bases: 18. CDR3 length: 20 amino acids. CDR3 in amino acids: CASSLRGTSATEWSADTQYF. CDR3 sequence (DNA): TGTGCCAGCAGCTTACGCGGGACTAGCGCGACGGAGTGGTCGGCAGATACGCAGTATTTT.

V is TRBV19 and J is TRBJ2-3; D is ambiguous. The CDR3 is 13 residues long. Trimming left V 8 bases short and J 4 bases short, with 13 bases between. CDR1 LNHDA and CDR2 SQIVND come from the germline V gene (reference sequence). CDR3 protein: CASAVVPPDTQYF. The DNA of the CDR3 is TGTGCCAGTGCGGTGGTCCCACCAGATACGCAGTATTTT. Full variable domain (remainder filled in from reference TRBV19 and TRBJ2-3): DGGITQSPKYLFRKEGQNVTLSCEQNLNHDAMYWYRQDPGQGLRLIYYSQIVNDFQKGDIAEGYSVSREKKESFPLTVTSAQKNPTAFYLCASAVVPPDTQYFGPGTRLTVL.

The chain employs TRBV7-9 and TRBJ1-4; possible D gene TRBD1, 6 bases. Trimming pared 4 bases from V and 0 bases from J, leaving 9 bases between. CDR3 length: 15 amino acids. CDR1 and CDR2 (germline): SEHNR, FQNEAQ (reference sequence). CDR3 nucleotide sequence: TGTGCCAGCAGCTCGAGGACAGCAACTAATGAAAAACTGTTTTTT. Its translation is CASSSRTATNEKLFF.

This chain links TRBV27 with TRBJ2-7; 8 nucleotides align to TRBD1. The junction had 15 bases not matched to a gene; V was cut back by 5 bases and J by 3 bases. This CDR3 has 17 residues. CDR1 MNHEY and CDR2 SMNVEV come from the germline V gene (reference sequence). This chain's CDR3 is CASSPRGGQGRGYEQYV. The CDR3 nucleotides read TGTGCCAGCAGTCCGCGAGGCGGACAGGGTAGGGGCTACGAGCAGTACGTC.

The chain employs TRBV6-6 and TRBJ1-5, with a weak D call TRBD1 (5 bases). V shed 2 bases and J shed 6 bases, with 11 bases lying between them. Germline V CDR1 and CDR2: MNHNY, SVGAGI (reference sequence). The CDR3 covers 14 residues. This CDR3 is CASSYPAGGQPQHF. The CDR3 region has the DNA TGTGCCAGCAGTTACCCGGCCGGGGGTCAGCCCCAGCATTTT.

V is TRBV11-2 and J is TRBJ1-4; no clear D gene. CDR1 is SGHAT, CDR2 FQNNGV, per germline. CDR3 length: 11 amino acids. The germline V and J ends were trimmed by 4 bases and 6 bases, with 3 bases remaining between them. The CDR3 DNA follows: TGTGCCAGCAGCTCATATGAAAAACTGTTTTTT. Translated: CASSSYEKLFF. The whole variable domain, filled in from reference TRBV11-2 and TRBJ1-4, reads EAGVAQSPRYKIIEKRQSVAFWCNPISGHATLYWYQQILGQGPKLLIQFQNNGVVDDSQLPKDRFSAERLKGVDSTLKIQPAKLEDSAVYLCASSSYEKLFFGSGTQLSVL.

V usage is TRBV7-9 and J usage is TRBJ2-2; a weak D match, TRBD2 (5 bases). The V end was cut by 2 bases, the J end by 1 base, with 17 bases between. Germline V gene data show CDR1 as SEHNR and CDR2 as FQNEAQ (reference sequence). The CDR3 has 18 residues. The CDR3 DNA follows: TGTGCCAGCAGCTTACCACGAAGAGCGGCAGTGAACACCGGGGAGCTGTTTTTT. Protein: CASSLPRRAAVNTGELFF.

J is TRBJ1-4 and V is TRBV29-1; 7 nucleotides line up with TRBD1. The CDR3 loop spans 14 amino acids. Germline CDR1 reads SQVTM; CDR2 reads ANQGSEA. V was clipped by 4 bases and J by 5 bases; unmatched bases: 7. DNA for the CDR3: TGCAGCGTTGCGCCGGGACAGCCCAATGAAAAACTGTTTTTT. Its protein product is CSVAPGQPNEKLFF.

J is TRBJ2-3 and V is TRBV7-8; tentatively, D is TRBD2 (7 bases). CDR1 is SGHVS, CDR2 FQNEAQ, per germline. The CDR3 loop spans 18 amino acids. Trimming took off 7 bases at V and 0 bases at J, with 23 bases between the two ends. For the CDR3, the DNA is TGTGCCAGCACCCCCTTAGGGGGGGGTGCATCTAGCACAGATACGCAGTATTTT. Translating it yields CASTPLGGGASSTDTQYF.

The chain joins TRBV1 to TRBJ2-1; TRBD2, the table's D call, lacks a check against the DNA. TRBV1 has pseudogene status. CDR3 length equals 16 residues. The chain's CDR3 is CTSSQEIQRDYNEQFF. CDR3 DNA sequence: TGCACCAGCAGCCAAGAAATCCAGCGGGACTACAATGAGCAGTTCTTC.

This clone was seen only a few times. The gene calls are TRBV9 and TRBJ1-1; 7 positions agree with TRBD1. The CDR3 runs 14 residues. V lost 4 bases to trimming and J lost 2 bases; unmatched junction nucleotides: 5. The germline V gene encodes CDR1 SGDLS and CDR2 YYNGEE. Here the CDR3 DNA reads TGTGCCAGCAGCAGAGCAGGGGGAAACACTGAAGCTTTCTTT. Translated, it gives CASSRAGGNTEAFF.

The chain uses TRBV9 and TRBJ1-1; D possibly corresponds to TRBD1 (6 bases). V was cut by 0 bases and J by 8 bases, with 23 bases left in between. Germline V gives CDR1 SGDLS, CDR2 YYNGEE. The CDR3 consists of 17 residues. Here the CDR3 DNA reads TGTGCCAGCAGCGTAGGACCGGGGGGGGCGACACCTACGGAAGCTTTCTTT. Protein: CASSVGPGGATPTEAFF.

Points on this clone: Different DNA sequences within this sample yield the same CDR3. V is TRBV4-3 and J is TRBJ1-5; D may be TRBD1 (6 bases). The V end was cut by 6 bases, the J end by 3 bases, with 15 bases between. The CDR3 is 15 residues long. Germline-derived CDR1 and CDR2 are LGHNA and YSLEER. The CDR3 nucleotides read TGCGCCAGCAGTCAGGCCACAGGGTCCAATCAGCCCCAGCATTTT. It specifies CASSQATGSNQPQHF.

This clone came up once. This chain links TRBV5-1 with TRBJ2-7; D might be TRBD1 (5 bases). The CDR3 consists of 13 residues. CDR1 SGHRS and CDR2 YFSETQ come from the germline V gene. Between the trimmed V and J ends, which lost 3 bases and 3 bases, there was a span of 10 bases. CDR3 sequence (DNA): TGCGCCAGCAGCTCAGACAGTTTCTACGAGCAGTACTTC. Protein: CASSSDSFYEQYF.

The chain joins TRBV4-2 to TRBJ1-1; 11 nucleotides line up with TRBD1. V lost 4 bases, J lost 4 bases, and 8 bases stayed unmatched. The CDR3 spans 16 residues. From germline, CDR1 is LGHNA and CDR2 YNFKEQ. This CDR3 is CASSPTDRGRLTEAFF. The CDR3 DNA reads as TGTGCCAGCAGCCCAACGGACAGGGGGCGCCTCACTGAAGCTTTCTTT.

The chain links TRBV5-1 to TRBJ2-7; D remains unclear. The CDR3 sequence is 14 residues long. Germline V gene sequence: CDR1 SGHRS, CDR2 YFSETQ. Trimming pared 0 bases from V and 3 bases from J, leaving 10 bases between. The CDR3 region is CASSLAVGDYEQYV. For the CDR3, the DNA is TGCGCCAGCAGCTTGGCCGTTGGGGACTACGAGCAGTACGTC.

V usage is TRBV6-6 and J usage is TRBJ1-1, with 12 bases that match TRBD1. The CDR3 totals 16 residues. Unmatched junction bases numbered 10, after V lost 0 bases and J lost 11 bases. CDR1 and CDR2 from the germline V gene are MNHNY and SVGAGI (reference sequence). CDR3 amino acids: CASSYSTRDRGLAAFF. CDR3 in DNA: TGTGCCAGCAGTTACTCTACGCGGGACAGGGGGCTTGCGGCTTTCTTT.

The chain has TRBV5-6 and TRBJ2-1, with 10 nucleotides matching TRBD2. The CDR3 covers 17 residues. After removal of 0 bases from V and 4 bases from J, the junction contained 7 bases not matched to a gene. Germline loops: CDR1 SGHDT, CDR2 YYEEEE. Written as DNA, the CDR3 is TGTGCCAGCAGCTTGGGCGAGGTAGCGGGAGGATACAATGAGCAGTTCTTC. Amino acid sequence: CASSLGEVAGGYNEQFF.

The chain uses TRBV13 and TRBJ2-2, with 12 bases matching TRBD1. CDR1 is PRHDT, CDR2 FYEKMQ, per germline (reference sequence). CDR3 size: 17 residues. Trimming cost V 6 bases and J 3 bases; bases outside gene matches: 8. The CDR3 sequence: CASSPPGTGGDTGELFF. In nucleotides, the CDR3 is TGTGCCAGCAGTCCTCCCGGGACAGGGGGCGACACCGGGGAGCTGTTTTTT.